Below are 27 T cell receptor beta chains sequenced from a single sample in a study of CD8 T cells in Susac syndrome. RNA in amounts of roughly 0.5 to 1 ug was reverse transcribed with random hexamers. TCRdb re-derived calls from the immunoSEQ multiplex PCR reads in MiXCR, one entry per CDR3 protein. The data show about 200,000 distinct CDR3 sequences, with roughly 92% seen just once and 0.1% held by the top ten. The sequencing input was CD4+ T cells from PBMCs. The receptors originated from a human donor in good health.

The rearrangement uses TRBV5-1 and TRBJ2-2; TRBD1 matches at 7 bases. CDR3 length equals 12 residues. V lost 9 bases and J lost 6; bases outside the gene matches: 5. Germline CDR1 reads SGHRS; CDR2 reads YFSETQ. The CDR3 protein is CANTGEAGELFF. CDR3 DNA sequence: TGCGCCAACACAGGGGAAGCCGGGGAGCTGTTTTTT.

The genes are TRBV9 and TRBJ2-5, with D unresolved. Germline V gene data show CDR1 as SGDLS and CDR2 as YYNGEE. Trimming removed 0 bases at V and 1 base at J, with 4 bases between. The CDR3 extends over 13 amino acids. The chain's CDR3 is CASSVGAQETQYF. CDR3 DNA sequence: TGTGCCAGCAGCGTAGGAGCCCAAGAGACCCAGTACTTC.

This clonotype was recorded once. The chain carries TRBV4-1 and TRBJ2-3; no clear D. This CDR3 is 16 amino acids long. Germline V CDR1 and CDR2: MGHRA, YSYEKL. The ends were cut back, 1 base at V and 5 bases at J, with 16 bases in the middle. This CDR3 is CASSQGLTFWVDTQYF. The CDR3 nucleotides read TGCGCCAGCAGCCAAGGGTTGACGTTTTGGGTAGATACGCAGTATTTT.

V gene TRBV15 combines with J gene TRBJ2-7; no firm D call. Germline loops: CDR1 LNHNV, CDR2 YYDKDF (reference sequence). V lost 0 bases and J lost 4, with 13 bases in between. The CDR3 contains 15 residues. The CDR3 reads CATSRDRPAFYEQYF. The CDR3 nucleotides are TGTGCCACCAGCAGAGATCGACCAGCGTTTTACGAGCAGTACTTC. Complete variable domain (other parts from reference TRBV15 and TRBJ2-7): DAMVIQNPRYQVTQFGKPVTLSCSQTLNHNVMYWYQQKSSQAPKLLFHYYDKDFNNEADTPDNFQSRRPNTSFCFLDIRSPGLGDTAMYLCATSRDRPAFYEQYFGPGTRLTVT.

J is TRBJ2-5 and V is TRBV5-1; 9 bases are a match to TRBD2. Unmatched junction bases numbered 9, after V lost 2 bases and J lost 4 bases. The CDR3 contains 16 residues. Germline lookup yields CDR1 SGHRS and CDR2 YFSETQ. DNA for the CDR3: TGCGCCAGCAGCTTTGGTAGCGGGGGAACTGGAGAGACCCAGTACTTC. It encodes CASSFGSGGTGETQYF.

V gene TRBV3-1 combines with J gene TRBJ2-7, with TRBD2 matching over 7 bases. Germline V gene lookup returns CDR1 LGHDT and CDR2 YNNKEL (reference sequence). The CDR3 runs to 15 residues. V lost 2 bases and J lost 0; bases outside the gene matches: 4. The CDR3 loop reads CASSQPGLPSYEQYF. CDR3 DNA sequence: TGTGCCAGCAGCCAACCGGGACTACCCTCCTACGAGCAGTACTTC.

The rearrangement links TRBV5-4 to TRBJ2-1; 13 nucleotides match TRBD2. Per germline, CDR1 SGHNT and CDR2 YYREEE (reference sequence). This CDR3 region has 13 residues. V was clipped by 10 bases and J by 7 bases; unmatched bases: 5. In DNA form, the CDR3 reads TGTGCCGGGGGACTAGCGGGGCGAAATGAGCAGTTCTTC. This gives the protein CAGGLAGRNEQFF.

V usage is TRBV6-1 and J usage is TRBJ1-5; TRBD1 might be the D (6 bases). Germline V gives CDR1 MNHNS, CDR2 SASEGT. Trimming shortened V by 3 bases and J by 7 bases, and 16 bases separated the two germline ends. The CDR3 loop spans 15 amino acids. CDR3 coding DNA: TGTGCCAGCAGTGATAAGGGGGGCGAACGACAGCCCCAGCATTTT. The encoded protein is CASSDKGGERQPQHF.

The chain uses TRBV11-1 and TRBJ2-5; D is perhaps TRBD2 (5 bases). The CDR3 is 15 amino acids. Deletions cut 3 bases from V and 1 base from J, with 12 bases between. Germline V gene lookup returns CDR1 SGHAT and CDR2 FQDESV (reference sequence). CDR3 residues: CASSLGVTPQETQYF. The CDR3, as DNA: TGTGCCAGCAGCTTGGGAGTAACACCCCAAGAGACCCAGTACTTC.

This rearrangement joins TRBV7-9 to TRBJ2-6; maybe TRBD1 (5 bases). Germline CDR1 is SEHNR and CDR2 is FQNEAQ (reference sequence). The V and J ends lost 10 bases and 1 base respectively, with 23 bases between them. The CDR3 loop spans 18 amino acids. This chain's CDR3 is CAIAAIGAAFSGANVLTF. The CDR3 bases are TGTGCCATCGCCGCAATAGGGGCTGCTTTTTCTGGGGCCAACGTCCTGACTTTC.

The V gene is TRBV28, the J gene TRBJ1-5; D perhaps matches TRBD1 (5 bases). This CDR3 region has 15 residues. Germline values: CDR1 MDHEN, CDR2 SYDVKM. Deletions cut 1 base from V and 7 bases from J, with 14 bases between. In nucleotides, the CDR3 is TGTGCCAGCAGTTTATTGACAGTTCTCCGGCAGCCCCAGCATTTT. This codes for CASSLLTVLRQPQHF.

This sequence joins TRBV28 and TRBJ1-2; D may be TRBD1 (5 bases). The V end lost 7 bases, the J end lost 3 bases, and 18 bases lay between the germline ends. The CDR3 has 15 amino acids. The germline V gene encodes CDR1 MDHEN and CDR2 SYDVKM. The CDR3, as DNA: TGTGCCAGCACCAACTCCGCGACAGACGACTATGGCTACACCTTC. This encodes CASTNSATDDYGYTF.

The V gene is TRBV18, the J gene TRBJ1-4, with unresolved D. From germline, CDR1 is KGHSH and CDR2 LQKENI. The CDR3 runs 14 residues. Trimming took 1 base from V and 2 from J, leaving 5 bases between them. The CDR3 region is CASSPRGTNEKLFF. CDR3 sequence (DNA): TGTGCCAGCTCACCACGGGGTACTAATGAAAAACTGTTTTTT.

The chain uses TRBV7-2 and TRBJ1-3; D remains ambiguous. This CDR3 is built from 12 residues. V was clipped by 6 bases and J by 2 bases, with 5 bases between them. Germline CDR1 reads SGHTA; CDR2 reads FQGNSA. The CDR3 DNA follows: TGTGCCAGCAGTTTCACTGGAAACACCATATATTTT. It translates to CASSFTGNTIYF.

The V call is TRBV27, the J call TRBJ2-7; TRBD2 aligns across 7 bases. This CDR3 spans 17 amino acids. V shed 2 bases and J 2 bases; nucleotides not matched to a gene: 12. Germline V gene lookup returns CDR1 MNHEY and CDR2 SMNVEV (reference sequence). CDR3 nucleotides: TGTGCCAGCAGTTTAAGGGGCCTGGGCAGCGGGGCCTACGAGCAGTACTTC. Protein sequence: CASSLRGLGSGAYEQYF.

This chain connects TRBV4-2 to TRBJ2-7, with 8 bases fitting TRBD1. With V trimmed by 1 base and J by 4 bases, 12 bases remained unmatched. Germline CDR1 and CDR2: LGHNA and YNFKEQ. The CDR3 totals 17 residues. CDR3 nucleotides: TGTGCCAGCAGCCAAGGGGAACAGGGGGTTTGGCCTTACGAGCAGTACTTC. This translates into CASSQGEQGVWPYEQYF.

V and J are TRBV19 and TRBJ2-6; 7 bases line up with TRBD1. With V trimmed by 4 bases and J by 1 base, 7 bases remained unmatched. Germline V CDR1 and CDR2: LNHDA, SQIVND (reference sequence). This CDR3 is 17 amino acids long. The CDR3 sequence is CASSTGQDWSGANVLTF. CDR3 DNA sequence: TGTGCCAGTAGTACAGGACAGGATTGGTCTGGGGCCAACGTCCTGACTTTC.

The genes are TRBV12-3 or TRBV12-4 and TRBJ1-5; no reliable D call. This CDR3 region has 14 residues. V was shortened by 4 bases and J by 3 bases, with 10 bases between the two germline ends. The DNA of the CDR3 is TGTGCCAGCAGTTCCCGGACTACCAATCAGCCCCAGCATTTT. Its translation: CASSSRTTNQPQHF.

The chain combines TRBV5-1 with TRBJ1-2; TRBD1 matches 7 bases. CDR3 size: 14 residues. Germline-derived CDR1 and CDR2 are SGHRS and YFSETQ. With 4 bases clipped from V and 5 bases from J, the junction kept 8 bases outside the gene matches. The CDR3 DNA is TGCGCCAGCAGCCCCGGGACAGCCATTTATGGCTACACCTTC. Amino acids: CASSPGTAIYGYTF.

The rearrangement links TRBV3-1 to TRBJ2-1; 7 nucleotides line up with TRBD2. The germline gives CDR1 LGHDT, CDR2 YNNKEL (reference sequence). V lost 10 bases to trimming and J lost 9 bases; unmatched junction nucleotides: 15. The CDR3 spans 14 residues. The CDR3 reads CATSAGRVLGEQFF. CDR3 in DNA: TGTGCCACCTCCGCAGGGAGGGTGCTGGGTGAGCAGTTCTTC.

The chain carries TRBV24-1 and TRBJ1-3, with unresolved D. Germline-derived CDR1 and CDR2 are KGHDR and SFDVKD. The ends were cut back, 3 bases at V and 0 bases at J, with 8 bases in the middle. CDR3 length: 15 residues. The CDR3 nucleotides are TGTGCCACCAGTGATCTAGGGTTCTCTGGAAACACCATATATTTT. The encoded protein is CATSDLGFSGNTIYF.

V gene TRBV2 combines with J gene TRBJ2-7; perhaps D is TRBD1 or TRBD2 (5 bases each). Trimming removed 6 bases from V and 3 bases from J, with 21 bases in between. The CDR3 sequence is 16 residues long. Per germline, CDR1 SNHLY and CDR2 FYNNEI. CDR3 sequence (DNA): TGTGCCAGCAGCTACCTACGGGGCATCGAGGGCTACGAGCAGTACGTC. Amino acid sequence: CASSYLRGIEGYEQYV.

This chain uses TRBV10-3 with TRBJ2-7; possible D gene TRBD1, 6 bases. Between the trimmed V and J ends, which lost 3 bases and 2 bases, there was a span of 8 bases. The CDR3 consists of 13 residues. The germline gives CDR1 ENHRY, CDR2 SYGVKD. CDR3 nucleotide sequence: TGTGCCATCAGTGACAGGGGCGCCTACGAGCAGTACTTC. Translated, it gives CAISDRGAYEQYF.

V usage is TRBV6-6 and J usage is TRBJ1-1, with 8 bases fitting TRBD1. The CDR3 consists of 15 residues. From germline, CDR1 is MNHNY and CDR2 SVGAGI (reference sequence). V was clipped by 6 bases and J by 1 base; unmatched bases: 7. The CDR3, as DNA: TGTGCCAGCAGAAAAGACAGGGGACGGAACACTGAAGCTTTCTTT. Its protein is CASRKDRGRNTEAFF.

The table lists this clonotype with a few counts. J is TRBJ2-5 and V is TRBV6-5; unclear D gene. The CDR3 contains 9 residues. Germline CDR1 MNHEY, CDR2 SVGAGI. With 8 bases removed from V and 5 bases from J, the gap between germline ends came to 3 bases. CDR3 sequence (DNA): TGTGCCAGCGGGGAGACCCAGTACTTC. Its protein product is CASGETQYF.

This rearrangement joins TRBV19 to TRBJ1-2; no clear D gene. V lost 2 bases to trimming and J lost 5 bases, with 24 bases between them. This CDR3 is built from 18 residues. Per germline, CDR1 LNHDA and CDR2 SQIVND (reference sequence). In DNA form, the CDR3 reads TGTGCCAGTAGTATACCCCGAACGACCGCGGCCCCTGCTTATGGCTACACCTTC. This gives the protein CASSIPRTTAAPAYGYTF.

The chain links TRBV5-4 to TRBJ2-3; the D gene is possibly TRBD1 (6 bases). The CDR3 extends over 15 amino acids. Germline-derived CDR1 and CDR2 are SGHNT and YYREEE (reference sequence). Trimming removed 3 bases from V and 2 bases from J, with 13 bases in between. The CDR3 spells CASSSPTGNTDTQYF. CDR3 DNA sequence: TGTGCCAGCAGCTCACCGACAGGAAACACAGATACGCAGTATTTT.